The 17 T cell receptor beta chains presented below share a single source sample, sequenced in a study of human T cells and chemical hapten exposure. Time point reported: pre-sensitization, week 0. Treatment noted: therapeutic diphenylcyclopropenone sensitization with weekly scalp DPC. TCRdb fed the RACE reads into MiXCR, producing one record per CDR3 protein. Here the sample spans about 180,000 distinct CDR3 sequences, about 31% being singletons. The input for sequencing was whole blood, taken in connection with sensitization to the hapten diphenylcyclopropenone (DPC). These receptors were collected from a woman aged 25 to 45 with alopecia areata. Some clones in this sample may be carry-over from other donors' samples.

The CDR3 is CASSRDSHTGELFF. Written as DNA, the CDR3 is TGTGCCAGCAGCCGGGACAGCCACACCGGGGAGCTGTTTTTT. V gene TRBV7-2 combines with J gene TRBJ2-2; TRBD1 matches 7 bases. This CDR3 has 14 residues. Germline values: CDR1 SGHTA, CDR2 FQGNSA. Trimming cost V 5 bases and J 3 bases; bases outside gene matches: 3.

This clonotype occurred a few times. The chain joins TRBV7-2 to TRBJ1-1; the D is unclear. V was trimmed by 2 bases and J by 5 bases, leaving 6 bases between them. From germline, CDR1 is SGHTA and CDR2 FQGNSA. This CDR3 spans 12 amino acids. CDR3 sequence (DNA): TGTGCCAGCAGCTTACAGATAACTGAAGCTTTCTTT. Translation: CASSLQITEAFF.

This chain joins TRBV18 and TRBJ2-1; 10 bases agree with TRBD2. V dropped 0 bases and J dropped 9; count of bases not matched to a gene: 5. Germline V gene data show CDR1 as KGHSH and CDR2 as LQKENI. The CDR3 totals 15 residues. The CDR3 protein is CASSPPGLARVEQFF. CDR3 sequence (DNA): TGTGCCAGCTCACCACCGGGACTAGCGAGAGTTGAGCAGTTCTTC.

The gene calls are TRBV20-1 and TRBJ1-2, with D unclear. Germline CDR1 DFQATT, CDR2 SNEGSKA (reference sequence). The CDR3 has 12 residues. V lost 6 bases and J lost 4, with 12 bases in between. CDR3 sequence (DNA): TGCAGTGCACCCCGCCCTCCCTATGGCTACACCTTC. It is translated as CSAPRPPYGYTF.

The V gene is TRBV10-3, the J gene TRBJ2-2; the D is unclear. Germline CDR1 reads ENHRY; CDR2 reads SYGVKD. The CDR3 consists of 11 residues. V was shortened by 3 bases and J by 10 bases, with 6 bases between the two germline ends. Written as DNA, the CDR3 is TGTGCCATCAGTGACCGGGCGGAGCTGTTTTTT. It translates to CAISDRAELFF.

This clonotype has a handful of counts. The genes are TRBV28 and TRBJ1-2; D remains unclear. The CDR3 sequence is 12 residues long. V was trimmed by 5 bases and J by 1 base, leaving 5 bases between them. The germline CDR1 and CDR2 sequences are MDHEN and SYDVKM. The CDR3 DNA follows: TGTGCCAGCAGTCCACTTAACTATGGCTACACCTTC. This gives the protein CASSPLNYGYTF.

This clonotype has only a few counts. The chain combines TRBV19 with TRBJ1-4; no clear D. The V gene lost 5 bases and the J gene lost 16 bases, with 17 bases spanning the gap. The CDR3 is 12 residues long. Germline loops: CDR1 LNHDA, CDR2 SQIVND (reference sequence). The CDR3 spells CASSAWSGSRFF. The CDR3 DNA sequence: TGTGCCAGTAGTGCTTGGTCGGGCTCCCGGTTTTTT. Full variable domain (remainder filled in from reference TRBV19 and TRBJ1-4): DGGITQSPKYLFRKEGQNVTLSCEQNLNHDAMYWYRQDPGQGLRLIYYSQIVNDFQKGDIAEGYSVSREKKESFPLTVTSAQKNPTAFYLCASSAWSGSRFFGSGTQLSVL.

This clonotype was seen only a few times. The V gene is TRBV2, the J gene TRBJ2-5; a possible D gene is TRBD2 (6 bases). The CDR3 has 14 amino acids. Per the germline V gene, CDR1 is SNHLY and CDR2 is FYNNEI. V lost 7 bases and J 4 bases, leaving 16 bases between the germline ends. The DNA of the CDR3 is TGTGCCAGCACCCTAGGACGCGGGACAGAGACCCAGTACTTC. It is translated as CASTLGRGTETQYF. Variable domain in full (rest from reference TRBV2 and TRBJ2-5): EPEVTQTPSHQVTQMGQEVILRCVPISNHLYFYWYRQILGQKVEFLVSFYNNEISEKSEIFDDQFSVERPDGSNFTLKIRSTKLEDSAMYFCASTLGRGTETQYFGPGTRLLVL.

The J gene is TRBJ2-1, the V gene TRBV10-3; 9 bases align to TRBD1. Germline V lookup: CDR1 ENHRY, CDR2 SYGVKD. V was pared by 8 bases and J by 7 bases, with 9 bases of the junction left unmatched. The CDR3 consists of 14 residues. This chain's CDR3 is CAIRGQGRINEQFF. CDR3 nucleotide sequence: TGTGCCATCCGGGGACAGGGTCGGATTAATGAGCAGTTCTTC.

The chain has TRBV6-5 and TRBJ1-5; the D is unclear. The germline V gene has CDR1 MNHEY and CDR2 SVGAGI. V was pared by 4 bases and J by 0 bases, with 7 bases between. CDR3 length: 14 amino acids. CDR3 region: CASSSQDSNQPQHF. The CDR3 DNA follows: TGTGCCAGCAGTTCCCAGGATAGCAATCAGCCCCAGCATTTT.

This clonotype was observed a few times. This chain joins TRBV20-1 and TRBJ2-3; the D gene is possibly TRBD1 (6 bases). Germline CDR1 is DFQATT and CDR2 is SNEGSKA (reference sequence). V gave up 1 base and J gave up 1 base, with 12 bases separating them. The CDR3 is made up of 15 amino acids. This CDR3 reads CSARADSLRTDTQYF. The CDR3, as DNA: TGCAGTGCTAGAGCGGACAGTCTCCGCACAGATACGCAGTATTTT.

This clonotype was counted only a few times. The CDR3 spells CASSLVLTRQLNYGYTF. Here the CDR3 DNA reads TGTGCCAGCAGCTTAGTTCTAACTAGACAATTAAACTATGGCTACACCTTC. The gene calls are TRBV7-9 and TRBJ1-2; no clear D. This CDR3 is built from 17 residues. Germline V gene lookup returns CDR1 SEHNR and CDR2 FQNEAQ (reference sequence). Trimming left V 1 base short and J 2 bases short, with 17 bases between.

This clonotype was detected only a few times. This chain connects TRBV29-1 to TRBJ2-6; 8 bases agree with TRBD1. J was trimmed by 4 bases and V by 5 bases; bases with no gene match: 4. The CDR3 covers 14 residues. CDR1 is SQVTM and CDR2 is ANQGSEA in the germline V gene. The CDR3 nucleotides are TGCAGCGTTCAGGGGGCAGGGGGGGCCAACGTCCTGACTTTC. Translated, it gives CSVQGAGGANVLTF.

A few counts support this clonotype. This chain connects TRBV5-1 to TRBJ2-7; TRBD1 matches 7 bases. This CDR3 has 14 residues. V gave up 1 base and J gave up 6 bases; unmatched junction bases: 7. Germline values: CDR1 SGHRS, CDR2 YFSETQ. CDR3 loop: CASSLLGQVGEQYF. DNA of the CDR3: TGCGCCAGCAGCTTGTTAGGACAGGTTGGCGAGCAGTACTTC.

The chain joins TRBV4-1 to TRBJ1-1, with 8 bases matching TRBD1. CDR3 length: 19 residues. CDR1 and CDR2 from the germline V gene are MGHRA and YSYEKL. V was pared by 4 bases and J by 3 bases, with 19 bases of the junction left unmatched. CDR3 region: CASSPRKTGGHSIYTEAFF. CDR3 in DNA: TGCGCCAGCAGCCCACGAAAAACAGGGGGGCATTCTATCTACACTGAAGCTTTCTTT.

This clonotype was detected only a few times. The V and J genes are TRBV15 and TRBJ2-1, with 8 bases lining up with TRBD2. Germline loops: CDR1 LNHNV, CDR2 YYDKDF (reference sequence). The CDR3 runs 17 residues. J gave up 5 bases and V 0 bases, and 9 bases lay outside the gene matches. CDR3 nucleotides: TGTGCCACCAGCAGAGATCCCCCGGGACTAGTCGACAATGAGCAGTTCTTC. Protein sequence: CATSRDPPGLVDNEQFF.

This clonotype was seen ten or more times. J is TRBJ1-2 and V is TRBV6-6, with 8 nucleotides matching TRBD1. The V gene end was trimmed by 0 bases and the J gene end by 6 bases; junction bases not matched to a gene: 6. The CDR3 covers 15 residues. Germline CDR1 MNHNY, CDR2 SVGAGI (reference sequence). Here the CDR3 reads CASSYSAQGVDGYTF. The CDR3 bases are TGTGCCAGCAGTTACTCGGCACAGGGGGTCGATGGCTACACCTTC.